A selection of T cell receptor beta chains follows, all from one sample in a study of cytomegalovirus exposure and HLA in healthy donors. Some clones are missing from TCRdb's copy, which holds only in-frame ones; the method was immunoSEQ multiplex PCR. The table has 95,000 to 150,000 clones, 70% to 80% seen once; the top ten hold approximately 8.2%. Sample: PBMCs. All receptors derive from a woman aged 40 to 50 in good health and CMV-seropositive. The CDR3 runs from the conserved cysteine through the conserved F or W. D genes are given only for firm matches. Clone sizes are given selectively: once, few, many, or a class where the clone is expanded.

V gene: TRBV10-3; clone size: .; D gene: TRBD2; J gene: TRBJ2-3; CDR3 protein: CAISGRTSGGRTPSTDTQYF; CDR3 DNA: TGTGCCATCAGTGGCCGGACTAGCGGGGGGAGAACCCCTAGCACAGATACGCAGTATTTT
V gene: TRBV2; clone size: .; D gene: TRBD2; J gene: TRBJ2-6; CDR3 protein: CATGTSGGSSGANVLTF; CDR3 DNA: TGTGCCACCGGGACTAGCGGGGGGAGCTCTGGGGCCAACGTCCTGACTTTC
V gene: TRBV7-9; clone size: .; D gene: .; J gene: TRBJ1-2; CDR3 protein: CASSLWPVANRGYTF; CDR3 DNA: TGTGCCAGCAGCTTATGGCCCGTAGCTAATCGGGGCTACACCTTC
V gene: TRBV19; clone size: .; D gene: TRBD1; J gene: TRBJ1-4; CDR3 protein: CASSSRRTGHRLANEKLFF; CDR3 DNA: TGTGCCAGTAGTTCCCGACGGACAGGGCATCGACTAGCTAATGAAAAACTGTTTTTT
V gene: TRBV7-9; clone size: .; D gene: .; J gene: TRBJ2-2; CDR3 protein: CASNQQVAPNTGELFF; CDR3 DNA: TGTGCCAGCAACCAACAGGTGGCCCCGAACACCGGGGAGCTGTTTTTT
V gene: TRBV11-2; clone size: .; D gene: .; J gene: TRBJ1-2; CDR3 protein: CASSLDPGVDDGYTF; CDR3 DNA: TGTGCCAGCAGCTTAGATCCAGGGGTAGACGATGGCTACACCTTC
V gene: TRBV7-8; clone size: .; D gene: .; J gene: TRBJ1-3; CDR3 protein: CASSLEPRESGNTIYF; CDR3 DNA: TGTGCCAGCAGCTTAGAGCCCCGGGAGTCTGGAAACACCATATATTTT
V gene: TRBV19; clone size: few; D gene: .; J gene: TRBJ1-1; CDR3 protein: CASSIVWRGRDTEAFF; CDR3 DNA: TGTGCCAGTAGTATAGTCTGGCGGGGGCGAGACACTGAAGCTTTCTTT
V gene: TRBV7-2; clone size: .; D gene: .; J gene: TRBJ1-6; CDR3 protein: CASADSWTPLHF; CDR3 DNA: TGTGCCAGTGCGGACAGTTGGACACCCCTCCACTTT
V gene: TRBV10-3; clone size: .; D gene: .; J gene: TRBJ2-5; CDR3 protein: CAISGTQETQYF; CDR3 DNA: TGTGCCATCAGCGGGACACAAGAGACCCAGTACTTC
V gene: TRBV6-1; clone size: .; D gene: .; J gene: TRBJ1-6; CDR3 protein: CASSDTGGGSPLHF; CDR3 DNA: TGTGCCAGCAGTGACACCGGCGGCGGTTCACCCCTCCACTTT
V gene: TRBV4-3; clone size: .; D gene: .; J gene: TRBJ1-1; CDR3 protein: CASSQDSGGNTEAFF; CDR3 DNA: TGCGCCAGCAGCCAAGACTCAGGAGGGAACACTGAAGCTTTCTTT
V gene: TRBV11-2; clone size: .; D gene: .; J gene: TRBJ1-2; CDR3 protein: CASSPWTAGGYTF; CDR3 DNA: TGTGCCAGCAGCCCGTGGACAGCTGGTGGCTACACCTTC
V gene: TRBV5-4; clone size: .; D gene: TRBD2; J gene: TRBJ2-7; CDR3 protein: CASSFSSGGASEQYF; CDR3 DNA: TGTGCCAGCAGCTTTTCTAGCGGGGGGGCCTCCGAGCAGTACTTC
V gene: TRBV6-5; clone size: .; D gene: .; J gene: TRBJ1-5; CDR3 protein: CASSFRGVGSNQPQHF; CDR3 DNA: TGTGCCAGCAGTTTTCGGGGGGTGGGGAGCAATCAGCCCCAGCATTTT
V gene: TRBV6-6; clone size: .; D gene: TRBD1; J gene: TRBJ2-5; CDR3 protein: CASSRRDRGSETQYF; CDR3 DNA: TGTGCCAGCAGTCGACGGGACAGGGGGAGCGAGACCCAGTACTTC
V gene: TRBV18; clone size: .; D gene: TRBD2; J gene: TRBJ2-3; CDR3 protein: CASSPSGGPWDTQYF; CDR3 DNA: TGTGCCAGCTCACCATCGGGGGGGCCATGGGATACGCAGTATTTT
V gene: TRBV6-6; clone size: .; D gene: .; J gene: TRBJ1-3; CDR3 protein: CASSRPLGSGNTIYF; CDR3 DNA: TGTGCCAGCAGCCGACCCCTAGGCTCTGGAAACACCATATATTTT
V gene: TRBV10-3; clone size: .; D gene: TRBD1; J gene: TRBJ2-7; CDR3 protein: CAISEAQGDEQYF; CDR3 DNA: TGTGCCATCAGTGAGGCCCAGGGGGACGAGCAGTACTTC
V gene: TRBV11-2; clone size: .; D gene: .; J gene: TRBJ2-7; CDR3 protein: CASSPAGGRYEQYF; CDR3 DNA: TGTGCCAGCAGCCCCGCCGGAGGCAGATACGAGCAGTACTTC
V gene: TRBV2; clone size: .; D gene: .; J gene: TRBJ1-5; CDR3 protein: CASTREYSNQPQHF; CDR3 DNA: TGTGCCAGCACAAGAGAGTACAGCAATCAGCCCCAGCATTTT
V gene: TRBV9; clone size: .; D gene: TRBD2; J gene: TRBJ2-3; CDR3 protein: CASSFGLAASTDTQYF; CDR3 DNA: TGTGCCAGCAGCTTCGGACTAGCGGCTAGCACAGATACGCAGTATTTT
V gene: TRBV12-5; clone size: .; D gene: TRBD2; J gene: TRBJ2-7; CDR3 protein: CASGLAARTRSYEQYF; CDR3 DNA: TGTGCTAGTGGTTTGGCCGCTCGGACTAGGTCCTACGAGCAGTACTTC
V gene: TRBV18; clone size: .; D gene: .; J gene: TRBJ1-1; CDR3 protein: CASSPNTGHTEAFF; CDR3 DNA: TGTGCCAGCTCACCGAATACAGGGCACACTGAAGCTTTCTTT
V gene: TRBV5-1; clone size: .; D gene: .; J gene: TRBJ1-1; CDR3 protein: CASSLVPGEGEAFF; CDR3 DNA: TGCGCCAGCAGCTTGGTCCCAGGGGAGGGTGAAGCTTTCTTT
V gene: TRBV18; clone size: once; D gene: .; J gene: TRBJ1-1; CDR3 protein: CASSQIQGGSTEAFF; CDR3 DNA: TGTGCCAGCTCACAGATACAGGGCGGGAGCACTGAAGCTTTCTTT